A selection of T cell receptor beta chains follows, all from one sample in a study of hypomethylating agent response in myelodysplastic syndrome. Clones were sequenced by immunoSEQ multiplex PCR, and TCRdb holds only the in-frame ones, with some missing. The sample lists about 2,200 clones; 75% to 85% were seen once. Sample: bone marrow, taken before or after starting hypomethylating agent treatment for myelodysplastic syndrome (not recorded which). Receptors originate from a human donor with myelodysplastic syndrome. The CDR3 runs from the conserved cysteine through the conserved F or W. The order of the fields is clone size, J gene, D gene, V gene, CDR3 protein, CDR3 DNA. D genes are given only for firm matches. Rows give clone size only sometimes, using once, few, many, or a class for an expanded clone.

-,TRBJ1-1,TRBD1,TRBV27,CASSAYRGVTEAFF,TGTGCCAGCAGCGCTTACAGGGGTGTCACTGAAGCTTTCTTT
-,TRBJ2-3,-,TRBV5-4,CASSLVDWIITTDTQYF,TGTGCCAGCAGCTTGGTGGACTGGATAATCACCACAGATACGCAGTATTTT
-,TRBJ2-1,-,TRBV6-5,CASSFRQSNEQFF,TGTGCCAGCAGTTTTCGACAGAGCAATGAGCAGTTCTTC
-,TRBJ2-3,TRBD1,TRBV4-3,CASSPRTGPGDTQYF,TGCGCCAGCAGCCCACGGACAGGCCCGGGGGATACGCAGTATTTT
-,TRBJ2-7,-,TRBV28,CASSLGTWSYEQYF,TGTGCCAGCAGTCTCGGGACTTGGTCCTACGAGCAGTACTTC
-,TRBJ2-3,-,TRBV11-2,CASSFTDGGADTQYF,TGTGCCAGCAGCTTTACGGACGGCGGGGCAGATACGCAGTATTTT
-,TRBJ1-1,TRBD1,TRBV2,CASSKRPGQMNTEAFF,TGTGCCAGCAGTAAAAGGCCGGGACAGATGAACACTGAAGCTTTCTTT
-,TRBJ1-2,TRBD1,TRBV28,CASKGDSYGYTF,TGTGCCAGCAAAGGGGACAGTTATGGCTACACCTTC
-,TRBJ2-3,-,TRBV6-4,CASSDGDTDTQYF,TGTGCCAGCAGTGACGGGGACACAGATACGCAGTATTTT
-,TRBJ2-7,TRBD2,TRBV30,CAWNEGTSGWQYF,TGTGCCTGGAACGAAGGGACTAGCGGATGGCAGTACTTC
-,TRBJ2-7,-,TRBV28,CASSLELGYEQYF,TGTGCCAGCAGTTTGGAATTAGGTTACGAGCAGTACTTC
-,TRBJ2-5,-,TRBV7-6,CASSLELARAVGETQYF,TGTGCCAGCAGCTTAGAACTGGCCAGGGCAGTCGGCGAGACCCAGTACTTC
once,TRBJ2-7,-,TRBV29-1,CSVGWGKTYEQYF,TGCAGCGTTGGGTGGGGTAAAACCTACGAGCAGTACTTC
-,TRBJ2-7,TRBD1,TRBV5-1,CASSLVGQVSSYEQYF,TGCGCCAGCAGCTTGGTGGGACAGGTGAGCTCCTACGAGCAGTACTTC
once,TRBJ2-6,-,TRBV30,CAWSKISGANVLTF,TGTGCCTGGAGTAAAATCTCTGGGGCCAACGTCCTGACTTTC
-,TRBJ2-2,-,TRBV5-1,CASNVWTDGTGELFF,TGCGCCAGCAATGTATGGACAGACGGCACCGGGGAGCTGTTTTTT
-,TRBJ1-5,-,TRBV6-6,CASSSPRRGANQPQHF,TGTGCCAGCAGCTCACCCCGGAGGGGGGCTAATCAGCCCCAGCATTTT
-,TRBJ1-1,-,TRBV18,CASSPPGRVNTEAFF,TGTGCCAGCTCACCACCGGGCCGGGTGAACACTGAAGCTTTCTTT
-,TRBJ1-5,-,TRBV10-3,CAISEKGPLNQPQHF,TGTGCCATCAGTGAGAAAGGGCCCTTAAATCAGCCCCAGCATTTT
-,TRBJ1-6,TRBD1,TRBV27,CASSFLRTGLPTSPLHF,TGTGCCAGCAGTTTCCTCCGGACAGGGCTACCCACTTCACCCCTCCACTTT
-,TRBJ2-7,TRBD2,TRBV6-5,CATGASGGLGQYF,TGTGCCACGGGGGCTAGCGGGGGCCTCGGGCAGTACTTC
few,TRBJ2-2,TRBD2,TRBV7-6,CASSPTSGGPYTGELFF,TGTGCCAGCAGCCCCACTAGCGGGGGCCCTTACACCGGGGAGCTGTTTTTT
-,TRBJ2-5,TRBD1,TRBV25-1,CASSEPTGGNRPETQYF,TGTGCCAGCAGTGAACCTACAGGGGGAAACCGGCCAGAGACCCAGTACTTC
-,TRBJ2-7,-,TRBV6-1,CASSESGQGAYEQYF,TGTGCCAGCAGTGAATCGGGGCAGGGAGCCTACGAGCAGTACTTC
-,TRBJ1-1,-,TRBV30,CAWTLERRTEAFF,TGTGCCTGGACTCTGGAACGAAGGACTGAAGCTTTCTTT
-,TRBJ1-2,-,TRBV11-2,CASSPVFDGYTF,TGTGCCAGCAGCCCCGTTTTTGATGGCTACACCTTC
-,TRBJ2-2,TRBD1,TRBV9,CASSAGDRVTGELFF,TGTGCCAGCAGCGCCGGGGACAGGGTTACCGGGGAGCTGTTTTTT
-,TRBJ1-4,TRBD1,TRBV4-3,CASSRAPSGTGGEKLFF,TGCGCCAGCAGCCGCGCCCCATCCGGGACAGGGGGCGAAAAACTGTTTTTT
once,TRBJ2-3,-,TRBV30,CAWSGADTQYF,TGTGCCTGGAGCGGGGCAGATACGCAGTATTTT
-,TRBJ2-3,-,TRBV15,CATSTQEGGFTDTQYF,TGTGCCACCAGCACTCAAGAGGGCGGTTTCACAGATACGCAGTATTTT
-,TRBJ2-7,-,TRBV10-3,CAISESGTGRAYEQYF,TGTGCCATCAGTGAGTCGGGAACAGGAAGGGCCTACGAGCAGTACTTC
-,TRBJ2-1,-,TRBV5-1,CASSQPGGGASYNEQFF,TGCGCCAGCAGTCAGCCCGGGGGTGGTGCGTCCTACAATGAGCAGTTCTTC
-,TRBJ2-1,TRBD1,TRBV15,CATAGQASFGDEQFF,TGTGCCACCGCCGGACAGGCAAGTTTTGGGGATGAGCAGTTCTTC
-,TRBJ1-2,TRBD1,TRBV5-4,CASSAGQETYGYTF,TGTGCCAGCAGCGCGGGACAGGAGACTTATGGCTACACCTTC
-,TRBJ2-7,TRBD1,TRBV29-1,CSVALRGQAANSYEQYF,TGCAGCGTCGCTCTCCGGGGACAGGCGGCGAATTCCTACGAGCAGTACTTC
-,TRBJ1-1,-,TRBV9,CASSVEPVMNTEAFF,TGTGCCAGCAGCGTAGAGCCAGTCATGAACACTGAAGCTTTCTTT
-,TRBJ2-1,-,TRBV11-1,CASSLRSGIPYNEQFF,TGTGCCAGCAGCTTAAGGTCCGGCATCCCCTACAATGAGCAGTTCTTC
few,TRBJ1-2,-,TRBV19,CASSIGSGERIYGYTF,TGTGCCAGTAGTATAGGGTCGGGGGAGAGGATCTATGGCTACACCTTC
-,TRBJ2-1,-,TRBV6-5,CASSLYNEQFF,TGTGCCAGCAGCTTATACAATGAGCAGTTCTTC
-,TRBJ1-5,-,TRBV28,CASSLGRSNQPQHF,TGTGCCAGCAGTTTAGGCAGGAGTAATCAGCCCCAGCATTTT
-,TRBJ1-3,TRBD1,TRBV6-6,CASGTEISSGNTIYF,TGTGCCAGCGGGACAGAGATTAGCTCTGGAAACACCATATATTTT
-,TRBJ2-7,-,TRBV30,CAWSETHEQYF,TGTGCCTGGAGTGAGACCCACGAGCAGTACTTC
-,TRBJ2-1,-,TRBV2,CASVEAFSSYNEQFF,TGTGCCAGCGTGGAAGCGTTCAGCTCCTACAATGAGCAGTTCTTC
-,TRBJ2-3,TRBD2,TRBV10-1,CASKGTSGGDTQYF,TGCGCCAGCAAGGGAACTAGCGGGGGGGATACGCAGTATTTT
-,TRBJ2-7,TRBD1,TRBV10-3,CATRGQVSYEQYF,TGTGCCACCCGCGGACAGGTGTCCTACGAGCAGTACTTC
-,TRBJ2-1,TRBD2,TRBV5-4,CASSLGSSGRYNEQFF,TGTGCCAGCAGCTTGGGATCCAGCGGGAGGTACAATGAGCAGTTCTTC
-,TRBJ2-5,-,TRBV7-3,CASSPGHLETQYF,TGTGCCAGCAGCCCAGGACATCTGGAGACCCAGTACTTC
-,TRBJ1-5,-,TRBV11-2,CASSQDGDGPQHF,TGTGCCAGCAGCCAGGACGGGGACGGGCCCCAGCATTTT
-,TRBJ1-1,-,TRBV30,CAWSHGGARGYTEAFF,TGTGCCTGGAGCCATGGGGGTGCCAGGGGTTACACTGAAGCTTTCTTT
few,TRBJ1-1,-,TRBV27,CASRPVAGRTEAFF,TGTGCCAGCAGACCAGTAGCGGGGAGAACTGAAGCTTTCTTT
-,TRBJ2-3,TRBD2,TRBV18,CASSPDSRGGRTDTQYF,TGTGCCAGCTCACCAGACTCGCGGGGGGGCCGCACAGATACGCAGTATTTT
-,TRBJ1-2,TRBD1,TRBV6-8,CASSSGTGGIGYTF,TGTGCCAGCAGTTCCGGGACAGGGGGCATTGGCTACACCTTC
-,TRBJ2-1,TRBD2,TRBV6-1,CASTLIGLAGNEQFF,TGTGCCAGTACTTTAATTGGACTAGCAGGGAATGAGCAGTTCTTC
few,TRBJ1-1,-,TRBV5-1,CASRFQGSTEAFF,TGCGCCAGCAGATTTCAGGGGAGCACTGAAGCTTTCTTT
-,TRBJ2-5,-,TRBV7-9,CASSLAGGPETQYF,TGTGCCAGCAGCTTAGCGGGAGGACCGGAGACCCAGTACTTC